The 25 T cell receptor beta chains below all came from one sample that was sequenced in a study of T cells in Graves' hyperthyroidism and ophthalmopathy. Amplification of TCR beta CDR3 regions used RNA as the template. HTBI primers drove first-round RT-PCR of the TCR CDR3. TCRdb called the multiplex PCR reads again in MiXCR, with one record for every CDR3 protein. The repertoire holds 500,000 to 750,000 distinct CDR3 sequences, with roughly 50% as singletons. The sequenced sample consisted of peripheral blood or thyroid tissue (not recorded which). The receptors shown here come from a woman aged 18-29 years with Graves' hyperthyroidism.

This chain uses TRBV29-1 with TRBJ1-4; D may be TRBD1 (6 bases). This CDR3 is built from 12 residues. Per the germline V gene, CDR1 is SQVTM and CDR2 is ANQGSEA. The CDR3 region has the DNA TGCAGTGGGGGACAACCCAATGAAAAACTGTTTTTT. Translating gives CSGGQPNEKLFF.

This clonotype occurred many times. The chain carries TRBV11-3 and TRBJ2-5; no reliable D call. The CDR3 has 14 residues. The V gene's germline CDR1 is SGHNT and CDR2 YENEEA. V was trimmed by 0 bases and J by 5 bases, leaving 10 bases between them. CDR3: CASSLDHGGETQYF. The CDR3 DNA is TGTGCCAGCAGCTTAGATCACGGCGGCGAGACCCAGTACTTC.

The sample holds many counts of this clonotype. The chain uses TRBV2 and TRBJ1-1; 9 positions match TRBD1. The CDR3 runs to 14 residues. V was clipped by 6 bases and J by 7 bases; unmatched bases: 9. The germline V gene has CDR1 SNHLY and CDR2 FYNNEI. The CDR3 spells CASSEGQGGFEAFF. The CDR3 DNA reads as TGTGCCAGCAGCGAGGGACAGGGAGGATTTGAAGCTTTCTTT.

This clonotype showed up many times. The J gene is TRBJ2-7, the V gene TRBV29-1; TRBD1 aligns across 10 bases. Germline-derived CDR1 and CDR2 are SQVTM and ANQGSEA. V lost 1 base and J lost 2; bases outside the gene matches: 2. The CDR3 sequence is 14 residues long. CDR3 sequence: CSVEVGTGAYEQYF. CDR3 coding DNA: TGCAGCGTTGAAGTGGGGACAGGGGCCTACGAGCAGTACTTC.

This chain uses TRBV6-1 with TRBJ1-1; D is ambiguous. Germline V CDR1 and CDR2: MNHNS, SASEGT. V dropped 6 bases and J dropped 1 base, with 12 bases sitting between them. This CDR3 is 14 amino acids long. The CDR3 DNA reads TGTGCCAGCAGGCCCCCTTTGGGGAACACTGAAGCTTTCTTT. This gives the protein CASRPPLGNTEAFF.

This clonotype was observed a few times. The genes are TRBV5-1 and TRBJ2-2; D might be TRBD1 or TRBD2, each matching 5 bases. Germline V gives CDR1 SGHRS, CDR2 YFSETQ. The CDR3 runs to 15 residues. Trimming removed 0 bases at V and 4 bases at J, with 10 bases between. The DNA of the CDR3 is TGCGCCAGCAGCTTGGGGGGACCGGGCACCGGGGAGCTGTTTTTT. Protein sequence: CASSLGGPGTGELFF.

The gene calls are TRBV7-6 and TRBJ2-5; 7 nucleotides match TRBD2. The germline V gene has CDR1 SGHVS and CDR2 FNYEAQ. This CDR3 region has 14 residues. J lost 7 bases, V lost 6 bases, and 11 bases had no gene match. The CDR3 region is CASRASGDGATQYF. CDR3 bases: TGTGCCAGCAGAGCAAGCGGGGACGGTGCGACCCAGTACTTC. The entire variable domain, with the rest obtained from reference TRBV7-6 and TRBJ2-5, is as follows: GAGVSQSPRYKVTKRGQDVALRCDPISGHVSLYWYRQALGQGPEFLTYFNYEAQQDKSGLPNDRFSAERPEGSISTLTIQRTEQRDSAMYRCASRASGDGATQYFGPGTRLLVL.

This clonotype has at least ten counts. V usage is TRBV12-3 or TRBV12-4 and J usage is TRBJ2-7; no definite D call. The CDR3 length is 15 residues. V shed 3 bases and J shed 0 bases, with 12 bases lying between them. CDR3 sequence reads: CASSFGDSSSYEQYF. The CDR3 region has the DNA TGTGCCAGCAGTTTTGGGGATTCCAGCTCCTACGAGCAGTACTTC.

V and J are TRBV7-8 and TRBJ2-5; 10 bases are a match to TRBD2. The CDR3 has 18 residues. V was pared by 1 base and J by 4 bases, with 12 bases of the junction left unmatched. Germline V lookup: CDR1 SGHVS, CDR2 FQNEAQ. The CDR3 DNA is TGTGCCAGCAGCTTAGAGGGTGGGTTAGCGGGAGGAGTAGAGACCCAGTACTTC. This sequence encodes CASSLEGGLAGGVETQYF.

This clonotype showed up many times. The CDR3 bases are TGTGCCAGCAGCTTAGCCAGGGATGAAAAACTGTTTTTT. Translation: CASSLARDEKLFF. The chain couples TRBV7-9 to TRBJ1-4, with D perhaps TRBD1 (5 bases). V gave up 0 bases and J gave up 6 bases, with 5 bases separating them. This CDR3 has 13 residues. Germline CDR1 reads SEHNR; CDR2 reads FQNEAQ (reference sequence).

The J gene is TRBJ2-1, the V gene TRBV13; 9 nucleotides match TRBD1. J gave up 2 bases and V 5 bases, and 7 bases lay outside the gene matches. Germline-derived CDR1 and CDR2 are PRHDT and FYEKMQ (reference sequence). The CDR3 runs 16 residues. CDR3: CASSLDGTGTYNEQFF. Written as DNA, the CDR3 is TGTGCCAGCAGCCTAGACGGGACAGGGACCTACAATGAGCAGTTCTTC.

This clonotype was detected a few times. The gene calls are TRBV12-3 or TRBV12-4 and TRBJ1-5; tentative D call: TRBD1 (5 bases). The length of the CDR3 is 13 residues. Trimming shortened V by 6 bases and J by 11 bases, and 17 bases separated the two germline ends. The DNA for the CDR3 is TGTGCCAGCAGAAGCAGGGACGGCGTGACCCAGCATTTT. It codes for CASRSRDGVTQHF.

This chain links TRBV20-1 with TRBJ2-7; a weak D match, TRBD2 (6 bases). CDR3 length: 13 amino acids. Germline CDR1 is DFQATT and CDR2 is SNEGSKA (reference sequence). V was cut by 3 bases and J by 0 bases, with 9 bases left in between. For the CDR3, the DNA is TGCAGTGCTAGGGGACTGAACTCCTACGAGCAGTACTTC. Translating it yields CSARGLNSYEQYF.

The gene calls are TRBV15 and TRBJ2-7; no reliable D call. Germline V gene lookup returns CDR1 LNHNV and CDR2 YYDKDF (reference sequence). Trimming shortened V by 0 bases and J by 3 bases, and 12 bases separated the two germline ends. This CDR3 comprises 15 residues. The CDR3 protein is CATSRDWARSYEQYF. The CDR3 DNA is TGTGCCACCAGCAGAGATTGGGCCCGGAGCTACGAGCAGTACTTC.

On this clonotype itself: This could be a read error, since a much larger clone is one nucleotide away. The chain employs TRBV25-1 and TRBJ1-6; D unresolved. CDR1 and CDR2 from the germline V gene are MGHDK and SYGVNS. The CDR3 sequence is 15 residues long. V dropped 6 bases and J dropped 10 bases, with 19 bases sitting between them. In DNA form, the CDR3 reads TGTGCCAGCAGCCAAGGGTATGGCGTAGTGTCACCCCTCCACTTT. This translates into CASSQGYGVVSPLHF.

The chain is built from TRBV12-3 or TRBV12-4 and TRBJ2-7, with TRBD1 matching 12 bases. This CDR3 is 14 amino acids long. Trimming removed 6 bases from V and 6 bases from J; junction bases left unmatched: 6. CDR3 residues: CASSPGTGGREQYF. CDR3 coding DNA: TGTGCCAGCAGCCCAGGGACAGGGGGCCGCGAGCAGTACTTC.

As for this clonotype: Given a much more abundant clone one base away, this may be a read error. This chain connects TRBV7-9 to TRBJ2-7; TRBD2 matches at 14 bases. CDR3 size: 18 residues. In germline, CDR1 is SEHNR, CDR2 FQNEAQ (reference sequence). The CDR3 region is CASSTGTSGSLSLYKQYF. The CDR3 region has the DNA TGTGCCAGCTCGACCGGGACTAGCGGGAGTCTGAGTCTCTACAAGCAGTACTTC.

This clonotype was seen at least ten times. The chain carries TRBV6-6 and TRBJ1-3; the D is unclear. Germline CDR1 MNHNY, CDR2 SVGAGI (reference sequence). Deletions cut 2 bases from V and 0 bases from J, with 5 bases between. This CDR3 region has 14 residues. The CDR3 bases are TGTGCCAGCAGTTACGTGACCTCTGGAAACACCATATATTTT. Its protein is CASSYVTSGNTIYF.

This clonotype was counted many times. The chain links TRBV12-3 or TRBV12-4 to TRBJ2-5; a weak D match, TRBD1 (6 bases). The CDR3 runs to 13 residues. V was cut by 6 bases and J by 7 bases, with 15 bases left in between. Here the CDR3 reads CASSAWGRRTQYF. The CDR3 coding sequence is TGTGCCAGCAGCGCATGGGGGCGGAGGACCCAGTACTTC.

This rearrangement joins TRBV29-1 to TRBJ1-1; 8 positions match TRBD1. Germline lookup yields CDR1 SQVTM and CDR2 ANQGSEA. After removal of 6 bases from V and 5 bases from J, the junction contained 5 bases not matched to a gene. CDR3 length equals 12 residues. DNA for the CDR3: TGCAGCGTGCGGACAGGGATTACTGAAGCTTTCTTT. Translated, it gives CSVRTGITEAFF.

The chain joins TRBV12-3 or TRBV12-4 to TRBJ1-2; a weak D match, TRBD1 (6 bases). The CDR3 loop spans 13 amino acids. Between the trimmed V and J ends, which lost 3 bases and 6 bases, there was a span of 11 bases. The CDR3 nucleotides are TGTGCCAGCAGTTTGAAACAGGGCCATGGCTACACCTTC. It specifies CASSLKQGHGYTF.

This clonotype was seen a handful of times. The chain joins TRBV5-4 to TRBJ2-5; no clear D. Germline V CDR1 and CDR2: SGHNT, YYREEE (reference sequence). V dropped 5 bases and J dropped 5 bases, with 10 bases sitting between them. This CDR3 has 12 residues. The CDR3 nucleotides read TGTGCCAGCAGTACCACAGAGGAGACCCAGTACTTC. Protein: CASSTTEETQYF.

This clonotype has at least ten counts. The chain combines TRBV7-2 with TRBJ1-4; 9 nucleotides match TRBD1. The V gene end was trimmed by 7 bases and the J gene end by 3 bases; junction bases not matched to a gene: 9. In germline, CDR1 is SGHTA, CDR2 FQGNSA. The CDR3 spans 16 residues. The CDR3 DNA sequence: TGTGCCAGCATCAGGACAGGGGACGCGGCTAATGAAAAACTGTTTTTT. Amino acids: CASIRTGDAANEKLFF. The full variable domain, its missing parts supplied by reference TRBV7-2 and TRBJ1-4, is GAGVSQSPSNKVTEKGKDVELRCDPISGHTALYWYRQSLGQGLEFLIYFQGNSAPDKSGLPSDRFSAERTGGSVSTLTIQRTQQEDSAVYLCASIRTGDAANEKLFFGSGTQLSVL.

V and J are TRBV10-3 and TRBJ2-7, with TRBD2 matching 13 bases. This CDR3 region has 16 residues. Germline loops: CDR1 ENHRY, CDR2 SYGVKD. Trimming cost V 6 bases and J 7 bases; bases outside gene matches: 12. The CDR3 nucleotides read TGTGCCATCAGAGAGGGACTAGCGGGGTCCTACAATGAGCAGTACTTC. This codes for CAIREGLAGSYNEQYF.

This clonotype was seen many times. The chain is built from TRBV7-6 and TRBJ2-5; D is tentatively TRBD1 or TRBD2 (6 bases each). The CDR3 is made up of 22 amino acids. V was shortened by 0 bases and J by 1 base, with 30 bases between the two germline ends. Germline assignment: CDR1 SGHVS and CDR2 FNYEAQ. This chain's CDR3 is CASSLAWGLSRQGRSVQETQYF. In nucleotides, the CDR3 is TGTGCCAGCAGCTTAGCGTGGGGACTGAGTAGGCAGGGGAGATCGGTCCAAGAGACCCAGTACTTC.